These 27 T cell receptor beta chains originate from one sample sequenced in a study of T cell responses to AZD1222 COVID-19 vaccine. The assay was immunoSEQ multiplex PCR, and TCRdb's table has in-frame clones only and misses some. The sample comprises about 110,000 clones, roughly nine tenths of which are singletons, and roughly 7% rests with the top ten. The sequencing here drew on peripheral blood, taken on day 0 of AZD1222 vaccination. These receptors originate from an adult in good health.

The chain has TRBV10-3 and TRBJ1-2, with TRBD1 matching 9 bases. This CDR3 comprises 14 residues. The germline V gene encodes CDR1 ENHRY and CDR2 SYGVKD. Trimming took 6 bases from V and 8 from J; bases not matched to a gene: 10. The CDR3 sequence is CAIRASTGGSGYTF. In DNA form, the CDR3 reads TGTGCCATCAGGGCCTCGACAGGGGGGTCGGGCTACACCTTC.

This rearrangement joins TRBV30 to TRBJ1-3; possibly TRBD1 for D (5 bases). The CDR3 has 17 residues. Germline V CDR1 and CDR2: GTSNPN, SVGIG (reference sequence). V shed 3 bases and J shed 0 bases, with 18 bases lying between them. CDR3 bases: TGTGCCTGGAGCGCTCCCAGCGGGGGAGGCTCTGGAAACACCATATATTTT. Protein sequence: CAWSAPSGGGSGNTIYF.

This clone was detected once. The chain recombines TRBV18 with TRBJ2-1, with D hard to call. V lost 6 bases and J lost 5, with 5 bases in between. CDR1 and CDR2 from the germline V gene are KGHSH and LQKENI. The CDR3 length is 11 residues. CDR3 sequence (DNA): TGTGCCAGCTCTAAGAACAATGAGCAGTTCTTC. Its protein is CASSKNNEQFF.

The chain carries TRBV2 and TRBJ1-5; the D is unclear. In germline, CDR1 is SNHLY, CDR2 FYNNEI. Trimming left V 6 bases short and J 3 bases short, with 18 bases between. This CDR3 comprises 16 residues. Here the CDR3 reads CASSVDGINDNQPQHF. The CDR3 coding sequence is TGTGCCAGCAGCGTAGACGGAATCAACGACAATCAGCCCCAGCATTTT.

The chain carries TRBV4-2 and TRBJ1-1, with TRBD1 identical over 11 bases. The junction had 3 bases not matched to a gene; V was cut back by 4 bases and J by 2 bases. The CDR3 totals 15 residues. Germline V gene lookup returns CDR1 LGHNA and CDR2 YNFKEQ. The chain's CDR3 is CASSPWTGGNTEAFF. DNA of the CDR3: TGTGCCAGCAGCCCCTGGACAGGGGGCAACACTGAAGCTTTCTTT.

Note on this clone: Other nucleotide sequences in the sample specify the same CDR3. The chain employs TRBV2 and TRBJ2-3; D is unclear. Germline lookup yields CDR1 SNHLY and CDR2 FYNNEI. Deletions cut 1 base from V and 1 base from J, with 0 bases between. CDR3 length: 12 residues. The CDR3 nucleotides are TGTGCCAGCAGTGAAGGCACAGATACGCAGTATTTT. Translated, it gives CASSEGTDTQYF.

The V and J genes are TRBV2 and TRBJ1-2; the D is unclear. CDR3 size: 12 residues. Germline loops: CDR1 SNHLY, CDR2 FYNNEI. Between the trimmed V and J ends, which lost 6 bases and 6 bases, there was a span of 11 bases. The CDR3 spells CASSPSGHGYTF. The CDR3, as DNA: TGTGCCAGCAGCCCCTCCGGGCATGGCTACACCTTC.

In this sample, this clone turned up once. The chain employs TRBV30 and TRBJ2-2; possible D gene TRBD2, 6 bases. V was trimmed by 0 bases and J by 1 base, leaving 12 bases between them. The germline CDR1 and CDR2 sequences are GTSNPN and SVGIG (reference sequence). The CDR3 runs 16 residues. CDR3 residues: CAWSVNLGGNTGELFF. The CDR3 DNA sequence: TGTGCCTGGAGTGTAAATCTGGGGGGGAACACCGGGGAGCTGTTTTTT.

This rearrangement joins TRBV6-5 to TRBJ1-1; a possible D gene is TRBD1 (5 bases). V lost 7 bases and J lost 2, with 14 bases in between. Germline values: CDR1 MNHEY, CDR2 SVGAGI. This CDR3 has 14 amino acids. CDR3 coding DNA: TGTGCCAGCACTAAGAAGGGACTTAACACTGAAGCTTTCTTT. This codes for CASTKKGLNTEAFF.

The CDR3 sequence is CSVALTGNTEAFF. The CDR3 DNA reads as TGCAGCGTTGCCTTGACAGGAAACACTGAAGCTTTCTTT. The chain is built from TRBV29-1 and TRBJ1-1; maybe TRBD1 (6 bases). The V gene's germline CDR1 is SQVTM and CDR2 ANQGSEA. Trimming took off 4 bases at V and 2 bases at J, with 11 bases between the two ends. CDR3 length: 13 amino acids.

The rearrangement uses TRBV2 and TRBJ2-1; TRBD1 agrees at 10 bases. V lost 10 bases to trimming and J lost 5 bases; unmatched junction nucleotides: 8. The CDR3 length is 14 residues. Germline values: CDR1 SNHLY, CDR2 FYNNEI. CDR3 in amino acids: CANPPGQGHNEQFF. DNA of the CDR3: TGTGCCAACCCTCCGGGACAGGGGCACAATGAGCAGTTCTTC.

The chain links TRBV7-2 to TRBJ2-7; D perhaps matches TRBD2 (7 bases). The CDR3 has 14 amino acids. From germline, CDR1 is SGHTA and CDR2 FQGNSA. The V and J ends lost 3 bases and 4 bases respectively, with 13 bases between them. CDR3 loop: CASSFRGAGYEQYF. DNA of the CDR3: TGTGCCAGCAGCTTTCGGGGGGCGGGATACGAGCAGTACTTC.

This chain uses TRBV6-2 or TRBV6-3 with TRBJ2-7; D call uncertain. V shed 7 bases and J shed 3 bases, with 16 bases lying between them. Germline V lookup: CDR1 MNHEY, CDR2 SVGEGT. There are 14 residues in the CDR3. The CDR3 DNA follows: TGTGCCAGCAACCCCGACTTTACAAGCTACGAGCAGTACTTC. This sequence encodes CASNPDFTSYEQYF.

The gene calls are TRBV3-1 (or the pseudogene TRBV3-2) and TRBJ1-2; possible D gene TRBD1, 5 bases. Germline values: CDR1 LGHDT, CDR2 YNNKEL (reference sequence). V was shortened by 0 bases and J by 7 bases, with 12 bases between the two germline ends. The CDR3 is 14 amino acids. CDR3 amino acids: CASSQEQDYGGYTF. The CDR3 DNA is TGTGCCAGCAGCCAAGAACAGGACTATGGTGGCTACACCTTC.

In its sample, this clone was seen once. The chain links TRBV2 to TRBJ2-5, with D possibly TRBD2 on 6 matching bases. Germline V gene data show CDR1 as SNHLY and CDR2 as FYNNEI. V lost 3 bases, J lost 5 bases, and 13 bases lay in between. The CDR3 is 14 residues long. The CDR3: CASSDPRGGETQYF. The CDR3 DNA is TGTGCCAGCAGTGATCCCCGAGGAGGGGAGACCCAGTACTTC.

The chain is built from TRBV11-2 and TRBJ2-7; perhaps TRBD1 as D (5 bases). V was pared by 5 bases and J by 0 bases, with 11 bases between. The CDR3 contains 14 residues. Germline CDR1 and CDR2: SGHAT and FQNNGV. CDR3 amino acids: CASSLKGLSYEQYF. The CDR3 DNA is TGTGCCAGCAGCCTCAAGGGGCTCTCCTACGAGCAGTACTTC.

The chain joins TRBV2 to TRBJ2-3; possible D gene TRBD2, 6 bases. The CDR3 runs to 14 residues. CDR1 SNHLY and CDR2 FYNNEI come from the germline V gene. Trimming stripped 4 bases from V and 1 base from J, with 9 bases between. DNA of the CDR3: TGTGCCAGCAGTGCACGCGGGGGCACAGATACGCAGTATTTT. This gives the protein CASSARGGTDTQYF.

This clone was detected once. CDR3 amino acids: CASSDIQAPHLNTEAFF. Written as DNA, the CDR3 is TGTGCCAGCAGTGATATCCAGGCCCCCCATTTGAACACTGAAGCTTTCTTT. The V and J genes are TRBV2 and TRBJ1-1; no reliable D call. Germline CDR1 SNHLY, CDR2 FYNNEI. V was pared by 3 bases and J by 0 bases, with 17 bases between. The CDR3 totals 17 residues.

The chain carries TRBV7-6 and TRBJ1-3; TRBD1 aligns across 9 bases. This CDR3 comprises 16 residues. Unmatched junction bases numbered 3, after V lost 1 base and J lost 2 bases. The germline V gene has CDR1 SGHVS and CDR2 FNYEAQ. The CDR3 DNA reads as TGTGCCAGCAGCTTAGACAGGGGGCGGACTGGAAACACCATATATTTT. This sequence encodes CASSLDRGRTGNTIYF.

The chain employs TRBV9 and TRBJ2-5; D is unclear. From germline, CDR1 is SGDLS and CDR2 YYNGEE. V dropped 5 bases and J dropped 4 bases, with 12 bases sitting between them. The CDR3 extends over 13 amino acids. CDR3 sequence reads: CASSRSPAETQYF. In nucleotides, the CDR3 is TGTGCCAGCAGTCGTAGTCCAGCAGAGACCCAGTACTTC.

The genes are TRBV5-4 and TRBJ1-6; D ambiguous. Germline V gene data show CDR1 as SGHNT and CDR2 as YYREEE (reference sequence). The CDR3 is made up of 14 amino acids. V was pared by 1 base and J by 5 bases, with 7 bases between. DNA for the CDR3: TGTGCCAGCAGCTTGTATCGGAATAATTCACCCCTCCACTTT. It encodes CASSLYRNNSPLHF.

This clone has more than one count but fewer than ten. The CDR3 DNA follows: TGTGCCAGCAGCTTAGACAGCTATAATTCACCCCTCCACTTT. It specifies CASSLDSYNSPLHF. The chain recombines TRBV7-9 with TRBJ1-6; no clear D. V dropped 1 base and J dropped 3 bases, with 4 bases sitting between them. In germline, CDR1 is SEHNR, CDR2 FQNEAQ (reference sequence). The length of the CDR3 is 14 residues. The variable domain in full, with the rest retrieved from reference TRBV7-9 and TRBJ1-6, is DTGVSQNPRHKITKRGQNVTFRCDPISEHNRLYWYRQTLGQGPEFLTYFQNEAQLEKSRLLSDRFSAERPKGSFSTLEIQRTEQGDSAMYLCASSLDSYNSPLHFGNGTRLTVT.

The chain links TRBV15 to TRBJ1-5; D is perhaps TRBD1 (5 bases). Germline V gives CDR1 LNHNV, CDR2 YYDKDF (reference sequence). V lost 0 bases and J lost 4, with 16 bases in between. The CDR3 covers 17 residues. This CDR3 reads CATSRDPPGRGNQPQHF. In DNA, the CDR3 is TGTGCCACCAGCAGAGACCCTCCGGGACGGGGAAATCAGCCCCAGCATTTT.

This sequence joins TRBV6-2 or TRBV6-3 and TRBJ1-2; 9 positions match TRBD1. From germline, CDR1 is MNHEY and CDR2 SVGEGT. The CDR3 has 13 residues. V dropped 6 bases and J dropped 6; count of bases not matched to a gene: 5. In DNA form, the CDR3 reads TGTGCCAGCAGCCAGGGACAGGGTGATGGCTACACCTTC. Protein product: CASSQGQGDGYTF.

This clone has a single count. This chain connects TRBV4-1 to TRBJ1-5; D not certain. This CDR3 contains 14 residues. CDR1 and CDR2 (germline): MGHRA, YSYEKL. The V end lost 8 bases, the J end lost 0 bases, and 11 bases lay between the germline ends. This CDR3 reads CASDSRISNQPQHF. The DNA for the CDR3 is TGCGCCAGCGACTCTCGGATTAGCAATCAGCCCCAGCATTTT.

The V call is TRBV18, the J call TRBJ2-6, with D possibly matching TRBD2 (5 bases). The CDR3 totals 13 residues. Germline assignment: CDR1 KGHSH and CDR2 LQKENI. Trimming removed 6 bases at V and 5 bases at J, with 8 bases between. The chain's CDR3 is CASSRERANVLTF. The CDR3 region has the DNA TGTGCCAGCTCTCGGGAAAGGGCCAACGTCCTGACTTTC.

This clone was detected once. The chain uses TRBV11-3 and TRBJ1-1; a weak D match, TRBD1 (5 bases). From germline, CDR1 is SGHNT and CDR2 YENEEA. The V end lost 5 bases, the J end lost 7 bases, and 14 bases lay between the germline ends. This CDR3 contains 13 residues. In DNA form, the CDR3 reads TGTGCCAGCAGCCAGCAGGGCATTGGTGAAGCTTTCTTT. It yields the protein CASSQQGIGEAFF.